These 7 T cell receptor beta chains were sequenced from one sample in a study of cytomegalovirus exposure and HLA in healthy donors. PCR was performed using 60 Vbeta and 13 Jbeta primers. Sequencing used immunoSEQ multiplex PCR; TCRdb keeps in-frame clones, though not all of them. The top ten clones hold 3.1% of a sample with around 150,000 clones, 78% of them seen once. Sequenced material: PBMCs. The source is a woman aged 40 to 50 in good health and CMV-seronegative.

This sequence joins TRBV6-4 and TRBJ1-1; tentative D call: TRBD1 (6 bases). V was pared by 6 bases and J by 0 bases, with 20 bases between. CDR1 and CDR2 (germline): MRHNA, SNTAGT. The CDR3 has 17 amino acids. The chain's CDR3 is CASRISSRGWMNTEAFF. The DNA for the CDR3 is TGTGCCAGCAGAATCAGTAGTAGGGGGTGGATGAACACTGAAGCTTTCTTT.

The rearrangement uses TRBV27 and TRBJ1-1, with a tentative D call TRBD1 (6 bases). The CDR3 loop spans 13 amino acids. Germline values: CDR1 MNHEY, CDR2 SMNVEV (reference sequence). Trimming left V 4 bases short and J 5 bases short, with 11 bases between. CDR3 sequence: CASSWGPRTEAFF. The CDR3 DNA reads TGTGCCAGCAGTTGGGGGCCCAGAACTGAAGCTTTCTTT.

This clone appeared a few times. The chain is built from TRBV6-5 and TRBJ1-3, with no clear D. Germline V gene lookup returns CDR1 MNHEY and CDR2 SVGAGI. This CDR3 region has 14 residues. V was shortened by 5 bases and J by 0 bases, with 8 bases between the two germline ends. CDR3 in amino acids: CASSPRYSGNTIYF. Here the CDR3 DNA reads TGTGCCAGCAGTCCCCGGTACTCTGGAAACACCATATATTTT.

This chain joins TRBV5-4 and TRBJ1-3, with 9 nucleotides matching TRBD1. CDR3 length: 14 residues. V shed 0 bases, J shed 6 bases, and the junction held 1 base outside the gene matches. Germline V lookup: CDR1 SGHNT, CDR2 YYREEE (reference sequence). CDR3: CASSLGDRENTIYF. The CDR3 DNA sequence: TGTGCCAGCAGCTTGGGGGACAGGGAAAACACCATATATTTT.

This chain uses TRBV4-1 with TRBJ2-5; TRBD2 agrees at 8 bases. The better agreement between TRBJ2-7 and the DNA end casts doubt on the J call. CDR1 and CDR2 from the germline V gene are MGHRA and YSYEKL. CDR3 length equals 15 residues. The CDR3 DNA sequence: TGCGCCAGCAGCCGAGACTCCTCGGGGGGGTACGAGCAGTACTTC. It encodes CASSRDSSGGYEQYF.

The CDR3 reads CASSFGTGGTGELFF. CDR3 coding DNA: TGCGCCAGCAGCTTTGGGACAGGGGGCACCGGGGAGCTGTTTTTT. V and J are TRBV5-1 and TRBJ2-2; 11 bases agree with TRBD1. CDR3 length: 15 amino acids. After removal of 2 bases from V and 4 bases from J, the junction contained 1 base not matched to a gene. CDR1 SGHRS and CDR2 YFSETQ come from the germline V gene.

V and J are TRBV5-4 and TRBJ2-1; TRBD2 matches at 14 bases. The CDR3 contains 15 residues. Germline values: CDR1 SGHNT, CDR2 YYREEE (reference sequence). J gave up 15 bases and V 3 bases, and 11 bases lay outside the gene matches. CDR3 residues: CASSSTGTSGGKRFF. DNA of the CDR3: TGTGCCAGCAGCTCGACCGGGACTAGCGGGGGAAAGCGGTTCTTC.